These T cell receptor beta chains were read from a single sample in a study of T cells in Graves' hyperthyroidism and ophthalmopathy. TCRdb re-called the multiplex PCR reads with MiXCR, one entry per CDR3 protein. The table has around 23,000 distinct CDR3 sequences, less than 65% seen once. Sequenced: blood. These receptors all stem from a woman in her forties with Graves' hyperthyroidism that later progressed to Graves' ophthalmopathy. The CDR3 runs from the conserved cysteine through the conserved F or W. D genes are given only for firm matches. Size is omitted from some rows. Given values are once, few, many or a class for expanded clones.

>NA|once|TRBJ2-1|TRBV5-4
TGTGCCAGCAGCTTGGACTGGACACTTTACAATGAGCAGCTCTTC
CASSLDWTLYNEQLF
>TRBD1|NA|TRBJ1-4|TRBV6-6
TGTGCCAGCTCTACCTCCCTCGGACAGGAACTGTTTTTT
CASSTSLGQELFF
>TRBD2|few|TRBJ2-6|TRBV7-8
TGTGCCAGCAGCCGAACTAGCGGGCTACACTCTGGGGCCAACGTCCTGACTTTC
CASSRTSGLHSGANVLTF
>NA|NA|TRBJ2-3|TRBV20-1
TGCAGTGCTAGAGATAGGTGGACCGATACGCAGTATTTT
CSARDRWTDTQYF
>NA|many|TRBJ1-3|TRBV6-2/TRBV6-3
TGTGCCAGCAGTTACGGGGACTCTGGAAACACCATATATTTT
CASSYGDSGNTIYF
>NA|once|TRBJ2-7|TRBV10-3
TGTGCCATCAGTCGGGGTTACGAGCAGTACTTC
CAISRGYEQYF
>NA|NA|TRBJ2-3|TRBV10-3
TGTGCCATCAATCGACCTAGCACAGATACGCAGTATTTT
CAINRPSTDTQYF
>NA|NA|TRBJ1-5|TRBV20-1
TGCAGTGCTAGCCCATATCAGGGGAATCAGCCCCAGCATTTT
CSASPYQGNQPQHF
>NA|NA|TRBJ1-4|TRBV25-1
TGTGCCAGCTCAAGGCAGGGCCGGGAAAAACTGTTTTTT
CASSRQGREKLFF
>TRBD2|many|TRBJ2-1|TRBV29-1
TGCAGCGCCGAACTTGGGGCTAGCGGGAGCGATGAGCAGTTCTTC
CSAELGASGSDEQFF
>NA|few|TRBJ2-2|TRBV19
TGTGCCAGTAGTATGTGGACCACCGGGGAGCTGTTTTTT
CASSMWTTGELFF
>NA|medium-sized|TRBJ2-2|TRBV7-9
TGTGCCAGCAGCTTTAGCGGGACAGCTATCACCGGGGAGCTGTTTTTT
CASSFSGTAITGELFF
>TRBD2|NA|TRBJ2-2|TRBV6-4
TGTGTCAGCGGTGACTCGGGACTAGGGGAGCTGTTTTTT
CVSGDSGLGELFF
>NA|NA|TRBJ1-2|TRBV9
TGTGCCAGCAGCTCGGGGCTCGGGAGCAACTATGGCTACACCTTC
CASSSGLGSNYGYTF
>NA|NA|TRBJ1-1|TRBV10-2
TGCGCCAGCAGTGAGGGGATGAACACTGAAACTTTCTTT
CASSEGMNTETFF
>TRBD2|many|TRBJ2-1|TRBV11-2
TGTGCCAGCAGCTTAGAACTAGCGGCCTCCTACAATGAGCAGTTCTTC
CASSLELAASYNEQFF
>NA|medium-sized|TRBJ1-2|TRBV2
TGTGCCAGCAGTGTATTTGGGATGGGACCATCTTTCATCTATGGCTACACCTTC
CASSVFGMGPSFIYGYTF
>TRBD1|NA|TRBJ2-1|TRBV25-1
TGTGCCAGCTTAACAGGGGTCGATGAGCAGTTCTTC
CASLTGVDEQFF
>TRBD2|NA|TRBJ2-3|TRBV20-1
TGCACTAGCAGCGGGAGACGAACAGATACGCAGTATTTT
CTSSGRRTDTQYF
>NA|NA|TRBJ2-7|TRBV7-9
TGTGCCAGCAGCTTACAGGGAGGACACGAGCAGTACTTC
CASSLQGGHEQYF
>NA|NA|TRBJ2-3|TRBV7-2
TGTGCCAGCAGCACACAAAGCGGGCCTGGCACAGATACGCAATATTTT
CASSTQSGPGTDTQYF
>NA|medium-sized|TRBJ1-5|TRBV20-1
TGCAGTGCCCCCCTAGAGACACTTAGCAATCAGCCCCAGCATTTT
CSAPLETLSNQPQHF
>NA|NA|TRBJ1-1|TRBV20-1
TGCAGTGCTAGCCCTAGAGAGGGGAACACTGAAGCTTTCTTT
CSASPREGNTEAFF
>TRBD2|NA|TRBJ2-7|TRBV9
TGTGCCAGCAGCGTAGCTAGCGGGAACTACGAGCAGTACTTC
CASSVASGNYEQYF
>NA|NA|TRBJ2-7|TRBV29-1
TGCAGCTCTCTGGCAGGGGCGGACGAGCAGTACTTC
CSSLAGADEQYF
>NA|NA|TRBJ2-1|TRBV10-1
TGCGCCAGCAGTGAGTCGCCTGGCCCTCCCTACAATGAGCAGTTCTTC
CASSESPGPPYNEQFF
>TRBD1|medium-sized|TRBJ2-3|TRBV7-6
TGTGCCAGCAGTTCAGCCGGGACAGCGGACTGGGATACGCAGTATTTT
CASSSAGTADWDTQYF
>NA|NA|TRBJ2-1|TRBV7-3
TGTGCCAGCAGCCCTAGCCTGAGAGCCCGTTCATTCAATGAGCAGTTCTTC
CASSPSLRARSFNEQFF
>NA|NA|TRBJ2-1|TRBV7-9
TGTGCCAGCAGCTTAGCGCTCGGGCTGTTCTTC
CASSLALGLFF
>TRBD1|NA|TRBJ1-2|TRBV5-4
TGTGCCAGCAGTCCAAGGACAGGGGGCGGGAACTATGGCTACACCTTC
CASSPRTGGGNYGYTF
>NA|NA|TRBJ2-1|TRBV5-1
TGCGCCAGCAGCTTGGTCCTAGGGAACAATGAGCAGTTCTTC
CASSLVLGNNEQFF
>NA|NA|TRBJ2-7|TRBV10-3
TGTGCCATCAGTGAACAACCAATGCGGGAGCAGTACTTC
CAISEQPMREQYF
>TRBD1|NA|TRBJ2-7|TRBV5-1
TGCGCCAGCAGCCCAGGGACAGGGACCTACGAGCAGTACTTC
CASSPGTGTYEQYF
>TRBD1|few|TRBJ2-3|TRBV7-2
TGTGCCAGCAGCATAACAGGGGGCACAGATACGCAGTATTTT
CASSITGGTDTQYF
>NA|NA|TRBJ2-7|TRBV6-5
TGTGCCAGCAGAGTAGACAAGTTCGACCTTTACGAGCAGTACTTC
CASRVDKFDLYEQYF
>NA|once|TRBJ2-5|TRBV20-1
TGCAGTGCTAGTTTTGGATCCACTTCAACCCAAGAGACCCAGTACTTC
CSASFGSTSTQETQYF
>NA|medium-sized|TRBJ2-1|TRBV6-4
TGTGCCAGCAGTTCAACCCTAGACTACAATGAGCAGTTCTTC
CASSSTLDYNEQFF
>TRBD1|NA|TRBJ2-5|TRBV5-1
TGCGCCAGCAGCTTAAGACAGGGTGGTGAGACCCAGTACTTC
CASSLRQGGETQYF
>TRBD2|NA|TRBJ2-5|TRBV20-1
TGCAGTGCTTCTCGCGGGAGTGAGACCCAGTACTTC
CSASRGSETQYF
>NA|NA|TRBJ2-2|TRBV10-2
TGCGCCAGCAGTATCCAGCAGACATACACCGGGGAGCTGTTTTTT
CASSIQQTYTGELFF
>NA|few|TRBJ2-7|TRBV15
TGTGCCACCAGCAGAGTGGAGTTTAGCTACGAGCAGTACTTC
CATSRVEFSYEQYF
>TRBD1|few|TRBJ1-2|TRBV19
TGTGCCAGCAGGGGGGCAGGAACGGCGCATGGCTACACCTTC
CASRGAGTAHGYTF
>TRBD1|few|TRBJ1-1|TRBV20-1
TGCAGTGCCTGGGGGACAGGGGAGACTGAAGCTTTCTTT
CSAWGTGETEAFF
>TRBD1|NA|TRBJ1-4|TRBV2
TGTGCCAGCACAGGGGGATGGGCAACTAATGAAAAACTGTTTTTT
CASTGGWATNEKLFF
>TRBD1|few|TRBJ2-7|TRBV20-1
TGCAGTGCTGTGGGACAGGGCTACGAGCAGTACTTC
CSAVGQGYEQYF
>TRBD2|NA|TRBJ2-7|TRBV5-4
TGTACCAGCAGCTCGACTAGCGGGTCCTACGAGCAGTACTTC
CTSSSTSGSYEQYF
>NA|medium-sized|TRBJ2-1|TRBV2
TGTGCCAGCAGTGGGCTAGTGGGTTACAATGAGCAGTTCTTC
CASSGLVGYNEQFF
>NA|few|TRBJ1-6|TRBV20-1
TGCAGTGCGAGGACGCTTTATAATTCACCCCTCCACTTT
CSARTLYNSPLHF
>TRBD1|NA|TRBJ2-1|TRBV24-1
TGTGCCACCAGTGAAATTCCGGGACAGGGAGCTATTGCCGCTGAGCAGTTCTTC
CATSEIPGQGAIAAEQFF
>NA|NA|TRBJ1-1|TRBV11-2
TGTGCCAGCAGCTTATCTGGGGACACTGAAGCTTTCTTT
CASSLSGDTEAFF
>TRBD1|NA|TRBJ1-1|TRBV20-1
TGCAGTGCTAGCCCCGGACAGGCTGAGGTCGAAGCTTTCTTT
CSASPGQAEVEAFF
>TRBD2|few|TRBJ2-2|TRBV5-4
TGTGCCAGCAGCTTGGGACTAGCGGGAGTTAGCACCGGGGAGCTGTTTTTT
CASSLGLAGVSTGELFF
>NA|NA|TRBJ1-2|TRBV5-1
TGCGCCAGCAGCGTAGACGGAACTAACTATGGCTACACCTTC
CASSVDGTNYGYTF
>NA|NA|TRBJ2-5|TRBV2
TGTGCCAGCATGGGGGACATTGGGGAGACCCAGTACTTC
CASMGDIGETQYF
>NA|few|TRBJ2-7|TRBV9
TGTGCCAGCAGCCTCGGGACCCTCGGAACGTACGAGCAGTACTTC
CASSLGTLGTYEQYF
>NA|medium-sized|TRBJ1-2|TRBV7-2
TGTGCCAGCAGCTTAGAGGCAGGGAATGGCTACACCTTC
CASSLEAGNGYTF